Shown below are 26 T cell receptor beta chains from a single sample sequenced in a study of T-cell memory formation after mild COVID-19. TCRdb recomputed calls from the 5' RACE reads with MiXCR, one row per CDR3 protein. The sample consists of about 430,000 distinct CDR3 sequences, more than 15% of them appearing once. Sequencing was performed on PBMCs or a T cell subset sorted from them (not recorded which). All receptors derive from a man between 18 and 35 years old who had mild COVID-19 (a few samples of this study predate the infection). Cell type and time point are not known.

V usage is TRBV14 and J usage is TRBJ2-3; D call uncertain. The germline V gene has CDR1 SGHDN and CDR2 FVKESK. CDR3 length: 14 amino acids. V gave up 3 bases and J gave up 3 bases, with 10 bases separating them. The CDR3: CASSQVQMTDTQYF. CDR3 nucleotides: TGTGCCAGCAGCCAGGTTCAGATGACAGATACGCAGTATTTT.

The rearrangement uses TRBV12-3 or TRBV12-4 and TRBJ2-2; D is uncertain. CDR3 length: 13 amino acids. V shed 4 bases and J shed 7 bases, with 10 bases lying between them. The CDR3 bases are TGTGCCAGCAGTTCCTCTGAGCTCGGGGAGCTGTTTTTT. Its translation: CASSSSELGELFF.

This clonotype was detected ten times or more. A junction boundary mismatches the germline segment, possibly from a read error. The J gene is TRBJ2-5, the V gene TRBV5-1, with 7 bases that match TRBD1. The CDR3 consists of 14 residues. Germline V gene lookup returns CDR1 SGHRS and CDR2 YFSETQ. CDR3 coding DNA: TGTGCCAGCAGCTTAGCGTCAGGGGGAGAGACCCAGTACTTC. Amino acids: CASSLASGGETQYF.

This clonotype has at least ten counts. The CDR3 loop is CASSLGGASGAPRETQYF. For the CDR3, the DNA is TGTGCCAGCAGCTTAGGCGGTGCTAGCGGGGCCCCTCGGGAGACCCAGTACTTC. V is TRBV7-2 and J is TRBJ2-5; TRBD2 matches at 9 bases. Germline values: CDR1 SGHTA, CDR2 FQGNSA. Trimming took 1 base from V and 5 from J; bases not matched to a gene: 14. There are 18 residues in the CDR3.

The chain is built from TRBV4-3 and TRBJ2-7; D gene uncertain. CDR1 is LGHNA and CDR2 is YSLEER in the germline V gene. The ends were cut back, 0 bases at V and 10 bases at J, with 10 bases in the middle. The CDR3 extends over 12 amino acids. The CDR3 loop reads CASSQDPRSQYV. CDR3 DNA: TGCGCCAGCAGCCAAGACCCTAGGAGCCAGTACGTC.

This clonotype showed up just a few times. The rearrangement joins TRBV10-3 to TRBJ1-1, with D possibly matching TRBD1 (6 bases). CDR3 length: 13 amino acids. The V gene's germline CDR1 is ENHRY and CDR2 SYGVKD. V was clipped by 6 bases and J by 4 bases, with 12 bases between them. The DNA of the CDR3 is TGTGCCATCAGCGCAGGGGTCTCCACTGAAGCTTTCTTT. Amino acids: CAISAGVSTEAFF.

In its sample, this clonotype was seen a few times. The chain has TRBV20-1 and TRBJ2-5, with 10 bases matching TRBD2. This CDR3 has 14 amino acids. V lost 4 bases and J lost 5; bases outside the gene matches: 7. Germline CDR1 and CDR2: DFQATT and SNEGSKA (reference sequence). CDR3 region: CSATSGGARETQYF. As DNA, the CDR3 is TGCAGTGCTACGAGCGGGGGGGCCAGGGAGACCCAGTACTTC.

This clonotype has just a few counts. The chain recombines TRBV5-1 with TRBJ1-5; no reliable D call. CDR1 SGHRS and CDR2 YFSETQ come from the germline V gene. Trimming removed 6 bases from V and 7 bases from J, with 11 bases in between. This CDR3 has 12 residues. The CDR3 region is CASKREKQPQHF. DNA of the CDR3: TGCGCCAGCAAGAGGGAAAAACAGCCCCAGCATTTT.

The chain uses TRBV20-1 and TRBJ2-5; 10 nucleotides line up with TRBD2. The CDR3 is 15 residues long. CDR1 DFQATT and CDR2 SNEGSKA come from the germline V gene (reference sequence). V lost 0 bases to trimming and J lost 3 bases; unmatched junction nucleotides: 4. The CDR3 here is CSARDVGTSEETQYF. The CDR3 DNA is TGCAGTGCTAGAGATGTGGGGACTAGCGAAGAGACCCAGTACTTC.

Concerning this clonotype itself: A single base separates this from a much larger clone, so it may be a read error. The chain recombines TRBV7-8 with TRBJ2-5; TRBD2 is a possible D gene (6 bases). Germline loops: CDR1 SGHVS, CDR2 FQNEAQ. Trimming left V 4 bases short and J 4 bases short, with 16 bases between. The CDR3 contains 15 residues. In DNA, the CDR3 is TGTGCCAGCAGCTCCGAGCTGGGGGGTAGAGAGACCCAGTACTTC. Its protein product is CASSSELGGRETQYF.

This clonotype came up a few times. The chain couples TRBV4-1 to TRBJ2-7, with a tentative D call TRBD1 (5 bases). The CDR3 totals 15 residues. Trimming cost V 4 bases and J 7 bases, with 20 bases left between them. Per germline, CDR1 MGHRA and CDR2 YSYEKL. CDR3 loop: CASSLTYNTGREQYF. In DNA, the CDR3 is TGCGCCAGCAGCCTCACCTACAACACAGGCAGGGAGCAGTACTTC.

This clonotype came up once. A much larger clonotype is one base distant, so this may be a read error. The chain recombines TRBV20-1 with TRBJ1-5, with unresolved D. The V gene's germline CDR1 is DFQATT and CDR2 SNEGSKA (reference sequence). CDR3 length: 12 amino acids. This CDR3 reads CSARAGNQPKHF. For the CDR3, the DNA is TGCAGTGCTAGAGCGGGGAATCAGCCCAAGCATTTT.

The chain links TRBV4-3 to TRBJ1-5; D is uncertain. Trimming took off 0 bases at V and 6 bases at J, with 12 bases between the two ends. Germline loops: CDR1 LGHNA, CDR2 YSLEER. This CDR3 contains 15 residues. The CDR3 protein is CASSQDHTVGQPQHF. CDR3 nucleotide sequence: TGCGCCAGCAGCCAAGATCACACAGTAGGTCAGCCCCAGCATTTT.

The rearrangement uses TRBV5-1 and TRBJ1-5; 7 nucleotides match TRBD1. The CDR3 runs 15 residues. V lost 1 base and J lost 3; bases outside the gene matches: 4. Germline CDR1 is SGHRS and CDR2 is YFSETQ. The CDR3 DNA is TGCGCCAGCAGCTTGAGGGGGCAGGACAATCAGCCCCAGCATTTT. This gives the protein CASSLRGQDNQPQHF.

As regards this clonotype: The junction shows a germline mismatch at one end, possibly a read error. The chain uses TRBV5-1 and TRBJ2-3, with 8 nucleotides matching TRBD1. The CDR3 consists of 13 residues. CDR1 is SGHRS, CDR2 YFSETQ, per germline. In nucleotides, the CDR3 is TGCGCCAGAAGCTTGGACAGGGCGCATACGCAGTATTTT. Protein: CARSLDRAHTQYF.

This clonotype was seen a few times. V usage is TRBV5-1 and J usage is TRBJ2-7; perhaps TRBD1 as D (5 bases). CDR1 and CDR2 (germline): SGHRS, YFSETQ. The CDR3 covers 14 residues. V shed 0 bases and J shed 2 bases, with 9 bases lying between them. This CDR3 is CASSLGGQTYEQYF. In nucleotides, the CDR3 is TGCGCCAGCAGCTTGGGGGGCCAAACCTACGAGCAGTACTTC.

The chain carries TRBV28 and TRBJ1-1, with D hard to call. Germline V CDR1 and CDR2: MDHEN, SYDVKM. CDR3 length: 14 residues. Trimming removed 7 bases at V and 0 bases at J, with 12 bases between. The CDR3 bases are TGTGCCAGCACAGTCCCGGGGATGAACACTGAAGCTTTCTTT. This sequence encodes CASTVPGMNTEAFF.

The table lists this clonotype with a few counts. This sequence joins TRBV9 and TRBJ2-2; D unclear. From germline, CDR1 is SGDLS and CDR2 YYNGEE. CDR3 length equals 15 residues. Trimming stripped 0 bases from V and 4 bases from J, with 10 bases between. CDR3 sequence: CASSVAGSTTGELFF. The CDR3 bases are TGTGCCAGCAGCGTAGCTGGCAGTACCACCGGGGAGCTGTTTTTT.

This clonotype has a count of ten or more. The rearrangement uses TRBV29-1 and TRBJ2-7; D uncertain. V was clipped by 7 bases and J by 6 bases, with 16 bases between them. Per the germline V gene, CDR1 is SQVTM and CDR2 is ANQGSEA. This CDR3 is built from 12 residues. The CDR3: CSAQTEVGEQYF. DNA of the CDR3: TGCAGCGCCCAAACCGAGGTCGGCGAGCAGTACTTC.

This clonotype was detected once. The gene calls are TRBV2 and TRBJ2-7; weak D call: TRBD1 (5 bases). CDR1 is SNHLY and CDR2 is FYNNEI in the germline V gene. This CDR3 is built from 12 residues. With 8 bases removed from V and 2 bases from J, the gap between germline ends came to 10 bases. This chain's CDR3 is CASGNRTYEQYF. In DNA, the CDR3 is TGTGCCAGCGGGAACAGGACCTACGAGCAGTACTTC. Full variable domain (missing parts from reference TRBV2 and TRBJ2-7): EPEVTQTPSHQVTQMGQEVILRCVPISNHLYFYWYRQILGQKVEFLVSFYNNEISEKSEIFDDQFSVERPDGSNFTLKIRSTKLEDSAMYFCASGNRTYEQYFGPGTRLTVT.

This clonotype was detected a few times. The rearrangement joins TRBV3-1 to TRBJ2-1; D unresolved. V was cut by 0 bases and J by 5 bases, with 2 bases left in between. The CDR3 has 12 amino acids. Per the germline V gene, CDR1 is LGHDT and CDR2 is YNNKEL (reference sequence). The CDR3 nucleotides read TGTGCCAGCAGCCAAGACGACAATGAGCAGTTCTTC. Protein: CASSQDDNEQFF.

The chain is built from TRBV7-2 and TRBJ1-3; weak D call: TRBD1 (6 bases). Germline CDR1 SGHTA, CDR2 FQGNSA. The CDR3 is 16 amino acids. V lost 3 bases, J lost 1 base, and 13 bases lay in between. CDR3 bases: TGTGCCAGCAGCTTGGGAATGGACAGATCTGGAAACACCATATATTTT. It is translated as CASSLGMDRSGNTIYF.

In this sample, this clonotype turned up a few times. This sequence joins TRBV5-1 and TRBJ2-5, with 10 bases fitting TRBD1. J was trimmed by 7 bases and V by 5 bases; bases with no gene match: 2. Germline values: CDR1 SGHRS, CDR2 YFSETQ. This CDR3 is 12 amino acids long. The CDR3 spells CASSWDRGTQYF. CDR3 DNA sequence: TGCGCCAGCAGTTGGGACAGGGGGACCCAGTACTTC.

At least ten counts were recorded for this clonotype. The chain joins TRBV7-9 to TRBJ2-2; the D gene is possibly TRBD2 (5 bases). The V and J ends lost 3 bases and 1 base respectively, with 9 bases between them. This CDR3 is built from 15 residues. From germline, CDR1 is SEHNR and CDR2 FQNEAQ (reference sequence). This chain's CDR3 is CASSLRGGNTGELFF. Here the CDR3 DNA reads TGTGCCAGCAGCTTGAGAGGAGGGAACACCGGGGAGCTGTTTTTT.

The V and J genes are TRBV6-5 and TRBJ2-7; D might be TRBD1 or TRBD2, each matching 6 bases. The germline gives CDR1 MNHEY, CDR2 SVGAGI. Trimming cost V 3 bases and J 7 bases, with 13 bases left between them. This CDR3 contains 13 residues. Here the CDR3 DNA reads TGTGCCAGCAGTTATTGGGGGGCGCGTGAGCAGTACTTC. Translating it yields CASSYWGAREQYF.

V gene TRBV12-3 or TRBV12-4 combines with J gene TRBJ1-1, with D unresolved. CDR3 length equals 15 residues. V lost 5 bases to trimming and J lost 0 bases, with 13 bases between them. This CDR3 reads CASSPTLVMNTEAFF. The CDR3, as DNA: TGTGCCAGCAGTCCCACGCTGGTTATGAACACTGAAGCTTTCTTT.